This T cell receptor (beta chain) was documented in a study of response to subunit inactivated influenza vaccine. Study results and caveats: Each seasonal flu vaccination may recruit only limited new T cells, authors suggested.

TCRdb processed the RT-PCR reads anew with MiXCR; each CDR3 protein has one entry. The sample yields 500,000 to 600,000 distinct CDR3 sequences, 10% to 15% seen once. This clonotype was seen repeatedly, ten times or more. No antigen is known for it. Trimming shortened V by 5 bases and J by 8 bases, and 24 bases separated the two germline ends. CDR3 length: 15 residues. In germline, CDR1 is DFQATT, CDR2 SNEGSKA (reference sequence). The receptor was isolated from a man aged 50 to 59 who received an inactivated influenza vaccine. Sequencing was performed on PBMCs from blood, taken about 40 days after vaccination. The genes are TRBV20-1 and TRBJ1-2; D is uncertain. The CDR3 here is CSAHPPAGPSWGYTF. The CDR3 DNA sequence: TGCAGTGCTCATCCCCCGGCAGGACCGAGCTGGGGCTACACCTTC.